This TCR beta chain was profiled in a study of radiotherapy plus CTLA-4 blockade in lung cancer. At the level of the study: Patients showed objective responses in under 20% of cases, and disease control was achieved by roughly 30%. Study conclusions and caveats: Subsequent to radiotherapy plus ipilimumab, tumor-derived TCR clones underwent expansion in blood.

Repertoires were generated with immunoSEQ multiplex PCR, while TCRdb's copy carries only in-frame clones and drops some. Among 35,000 to 45,000 clones listed, 70% to 80% were seen once. On this clone: The antigen is not known.

The ends lost 6 bases at V and 5 bases at J; junction bases unmatched: 3. The CDR3 loop spans 13 amino acids. The germline gives CDR1 SNHLY, CDR2 FYNNEI. Specimen: peripheral blood, collected from a patient treated with radiotherapy plus ipilimumab. The chain recombines TRBV2 with TRBJ2-3; TRBD2 matches at 9 bases. The receptor was isolated from a human donor with non-small cell lung cancer whose response to radiotherapy plus ipilimumab could not be evaluated. CDR3 sequence (DNA): TGTGCCAGCAGATTAGCGGGGGAAGATACGCAGTATTTT. Its protein is CASRLAGEDTQYF. The whole variable domain, filled in from reference TRBV2 and TRBJ2-3, reads EPEVTQTPSHQVTQMGQEVILRCVPISNHLYFYWYRQILGQKVEFLVSFYNNEISEKSEIFDDQFSVERPDGSNFTLKIRSTKLEDSAMYFCASRLAGEDTQYFGPGTRLTVL.